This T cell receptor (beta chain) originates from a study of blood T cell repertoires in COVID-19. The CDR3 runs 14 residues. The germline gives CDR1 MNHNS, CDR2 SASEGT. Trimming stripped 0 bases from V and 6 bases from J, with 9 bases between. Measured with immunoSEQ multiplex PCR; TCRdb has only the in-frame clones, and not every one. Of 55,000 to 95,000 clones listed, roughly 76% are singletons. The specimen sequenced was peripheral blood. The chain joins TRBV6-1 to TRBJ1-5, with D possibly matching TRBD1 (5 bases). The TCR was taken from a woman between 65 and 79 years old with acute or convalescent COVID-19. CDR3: CASSEAGGGQPQHF. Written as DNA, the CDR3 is TGTGCCAGCAGTGAAGCGGGGGGTGGTCAGCCCCAGCATTTT.